The 20 T cell receptor beta chains given below trace back to one sample, sequenced in a study of cytotoxic CD8 clonotypes in ibrutinib-treated CLL. TCRdb's copy holds only in-frame clones and misses some; the assay was immunoSEQ multiplex PCR. The sample carries approximately 340,000 clones, approximately 67% recorded once. Sample: PBMCs, taken after 36 months of ibrutinib treatment. The origin of the receptors is a human donor with chronic lymphocytic leukemia.

The chain recombines TRBV15 with TRBJ2-7; a weak D match, TRBD2 (7 bases). CDR1 LNHNV and CDR2 YYDKDF come from the germline V gene (reference sequence). Trimming took 1 base from V and 6 from J, leaving 13 bases between them. The CDR3 totals 14 residues. CDR3 in amino acids: CATSRVGGASEQYF. CDR3 in DNA: TGTGCCACCAGCAGAGTGGGGGGGGCCTCCGAGCAGTACTTC. The variable domain in full, completed from reference TRBV15 and TRBJ2-7, reads DAMVIQNPRYQVTQFGKPVTLSCSQTLNHNVMYWYQQKSSQAPKLLFHYYDKDFNNEADTPDNFQSRRPNTSFCFLDIRSPGLGDTAMYLCATSRVGGASEQYFGPGTRLTVT.

This clone is a singleton in its sample. This chain connects TRBV9 to TRBJ2-7, with D unclear. This CDR3 comprises 16 residues. Trimming shortened V by 4 bases and J by 6 bases, and 23 bases separated the two germline ends. Germline CDR1 is SGDLS and CDR2 is YYNGEE. CDR3 nucleotide sequence: TGTGCCAGCAGCCCCCGGGCAGGACGGTTATCGGTCGAGCAGTACTTC. Its translation is CASSPRAGRLSVEQYF.

The chain combines TRBV18 with TRBJ2-7; 8 bases line up with TRBD1. V was pared by 5 bases and J by 4 bases, with 10 bases of the junction left unmatched. The length of the CDR3 is 15 residues. Germline V gives CDR1 KGHSH, CDR2 LQKENI. This chain's CDR3 is CASSTQGAKFYEQYF. For the CDR3, the DNA is TGTGCCAGCTCAACCCAGGGGGCAAAATTTTACGAGCAGTACTTC.

This chain uses TRBV11-2 with TRBJ2-3; no clear D. The CDR3 sequence is 15 residues long. CDR1 and CDR2 (germline): SGHAT, FQNNGV. Between the trimmed V and J ends, which lost 0 bases and 2 bases, there was a span of 9 bases. CDR3 bases: TGTGCCAGCAGCTTAGATTTTGGGCCCACAGATACGCAGTATTTT. This translates into CASSLDFGPTDTQYF.

CDR3 nucleotides: TGTGCCATCAGTGAGGCCCGGCAGGGAGAAAAACTGTTTTTT. Protein product: CAISEARQGEKLFF. This rearrangement joins TRBV10-3 to TRBJ1-4; D possibly corresponds to TRBD1 (5 bases). Trimming pared 2 bases from V and 8 bases from J, leaving 12 bases between. Germline CDR1 and CDR2: ENHRY and SYGVKD. This CDR3 comprises 14 residues.

This clone appeared a single time. This chain links TRBV6-6 with TRBJ2-7, with D perhaps matching TRBD1 (5 bases). The V and J ends lost 3 bases and 6 bases respectively, with 18 bases between them. This CDR3 region has 15 residues. Looked up from germline, CDR1 is MNHNY and CDR2 is SVGAGI (reference sequence). CDR3 nucleotide sequence: TGTGCCAGCAGTTATCAGGGCTTCAGCGTTTTCGAGCAGTACTTC. Residues: CASSYQGFSVFEQYF.

V is TRBV6-1 and J is TRBJ1-1; 10 bases are a match to TRBD1. Per germline, CDR1 MNHNS and CDR2 SASEGT. J gave up 2 bases and V 3 bases, and 12 bases lay outside the gene matches. CDR3 length: 18 residues. CDR3 in DNA: TGTGCCAGCAGTGAGAAGACCGGGACAGGGGCAAAAAACACTGAAGCTTTCTTT. It is translated as CASSEKTGTGAKNTEAFF.

CDR3 sequence: CASSTPGQGTYEQYF. The CDR3, as DNA: TGTGCCAGTAGTACACCGGGACAGGGCACCTACGAGCAGTACTTC. The chain recombines TRBV19 with TRBJ2-7; 9 bases agree with TRBD1. This CDR3 contains 15 residues. V trimming: 4 bases; J trimming: 2 bases; junction bases outside the gene matches: 6. Germline V gene lookup returns CDR1 LNHDA and CDR2 SQIVND (reference sequence). The variable domain in full, with the rest retrieved from reference TRBV19 and TRBJ2-7, is DGGITQSPKYLFRKEGQNVTLSCEQNLNHDAMYWYRQDPGQGLRLIYYSQIVNDFQKGDIAEGYSVSREKKESFPLTVTSAQKNPTAFYLCASSTPGQGTYEQYFGPGTRLTVT.

This clone has just a few counts. The rearrangement joins TRBV6-5 to TRBJ2-1, with 12 nucleotides matching TRBD2. V trimming: 4 bases; J trimming: 8 bases; junction bases outside the gene matches: 6. CDR1 is MNHEY and CDR2 is SVGAGI in the germline V gene. The CDR3 contains 15 residues. The CDR3 is CASSSLAGGRYEQFF. The CDR3 coding sequence is TGTGCCAGCAGTTCTCTAGCGGGAGGGCGATATGAGCAGTTCTTC.

V and J are TRBV10-1 and TRBJ2-7; 8 bases are shared with TRBD1. Germline values: CDR1 WNHNN, CDR2 SYGVQD (reference sequence). The CDR3 has 14 residues. J was trimmed by 1 base and V by 6 bases; bases with no gene match: 5. The CDR3 bases are TGCGCCAGCAGCCCGGACAGGGTATCCTACGAGCAGTACTTC. Amino acid sequence: CASSPDRVSYEQYF.

The chain employs TRBV28 and TRBJ2-7; D remains unclear. The CDR3 spans 14 residues. Trimming left V 1 base short and J 6 bases short, with 13 bases between. Germline values: CDR1 MDHEN, CDR2 SYDVKM. CDR3 DNA: TGTGCCAGCAGTTTATATCGTCGGCCTCTCGAGCAGTACTTC. It translates to CASSLYRRPLEQYF.

The chain recombines TRBV6-1 with TRBJ1-5; D unclear. V was cut by 2 bases and J by 0 bases, with 11 bases left in between. CDR3 length: 16 amino acids. Germline V gene lookup returns CDR1 MNHNS and CDR2 SASEGT. Written as DNA, the CDR3 is TGTGCCAGCAGTGAATTCAACTATGATAGCAATCAGCCCCAGCATTTT. Translation: CASSEFNYDSNQPQHF.

This clone was counted a few times. The V gene is TRBV5-1, the J gene TRBJ2-2, with TRBD2 identical over 8 bases. The CDR3 loop spans 16 amino acids. With 4 bases clipped from V and 0 bases from J, the junction kept 5 bases outside the gene matches. Germline CDR1 SGHRS, CDR2 YFSETQ. CDR3 in DNA: TGCGCCAGCAGCCCAACTAGCGGTTCGAACACCGGGGAGCTGTTTTTT. Its translation: CASSPTSGSNTGELFF.

The chain is built from TRBV13 and TRBJ2-3; no clear D gene. Germline V gene data show CDR1 as PRHDT and CDR2 as FYEKMQ (reference sequence). The V end was cut by 5 bases, the J end by 2 bases, with 14 bases between. The CDR3 extends over 15 amino acids. The CDR3 bases are TGTGCCAGCAGCAACACCCCCTACCCCACAGATACGCAGTATTTT. This gives the protein CASSNTPYPTDTQYF.

V is TRBV11-2 and J is TRBJ2-1, with D unresolved. Germline CDR1 reads SGHAT; CDR2 reads FQNNGV. The V end lost 6 bases, the J end lost 6 bases, and 12 bases lay between the germline ends. This CDR3 comprises 13 residues. The CDR3 nucleotides read TGTGCCAGCAGAGGACCGGTTGTCAATGAGCAGTTCTTC. Translating it yields CASRGPVVNEQFF.

This clone was observed a few times. The CDR3: CASSLQDRGLDGYTF. For the CDR3, the DNA is TGTGCCAGTAGTCTACAGGACAGGGGGCTCGATGGCTACACCTTC. The gene calls are TRBV19 and TRBJ1-2, with TRBD1 matching over 11 bases. CDR1 LNHDA and CDR2 SQIVND come from the germline V gene (reference sequence). CDR3 size: 15 residues. V trimming: 5 bases; J trimming: 6 bases; junction bases outside the gene matches: 8.

The CDR3 sequence is CASSQDIRGVFGNTIYF. DNA for the CDR3: TGCGCCAGCAGCCAAGATATCAGGGGAGTATTTGGAAACACCATATATTTT. The chain is built from TRBV4-1 and TRBJ1-3, with D maybe TRBD1 (6 bases). The germline V gene has CDR1 MGHRA and CDR2 YSYEKL. This CDR3 has 17 amino acids. V lost 0 bases, J lost 3 bases, and 15 bases lay in between.

The chain recombines TRBV9 with TRBJ2-5; D is uncertain. There are 14 residues in the CDR3. Germline values: CDR1 SGDLS, CDR2 YYNGEE. V lost 3 bases, J lost 0 bases, and 9 bases lay in between. CDR3 sequence reads: CASSGPEYQETQYF. For the CDR3, the DNA is TGTGCCAGCAGCGGTCCGGAATACCAAGAGACCCAGTACTTC.

The chain is built from TRBV5-1 and TRBJ2-7; D remains ambiguous. V was cut by 2 bases and J by 2 bases, with 5 bases left in between. The V gene's germline CDR1 is SGHRS and CDR2 YFSETQ. This CDR3 is built from 12 residues. The chain's CDR3 is CASSFPPYEQYF. The DNA for the CDR3 is TGCGCCAGCAGCTTTCCCCCCTACGAGCAGTACTTC.

The chain employs TRBV28 and TRBJ2-7; D gene unclear. This CDR3 is built from 12 residues. Germline V lookup: CDR1 MDHEN, CDR2 SYDVKM. The germline V and J ends were trimmed by 2 bases and 2 bases, with 4 bases remaining between them. CDR3 in amino acids: CASSLNAYEQYF. CDR3 in DNA: TGTGCCAGCAGTTTAAACGCCTACGAGCAGTACTTC.